This record concerns one T cell receptor (beta chain) sequence. Its antigen is not identified. With 1 base removed from V and 6 bases from J, the gap between germline ends came to 14 bases. The CDR3 runs to 14 residues. CDR1 is SGHRS, CDR2 YFSETQ, per germline. The sample belongs to a study of identical twins. Study results and caveats: One should note that invariant MAIT and iNKT cells could partly confound zero-insertion analyses. Out-of-frame TCR alpha sharing in monozygotic twins exceeded recombination model predictions. Excess sharing by twins proved weaker in beta out-of-frame sequences.

Addition of a universal primer site occurred through template switching, and cDNA carried unique molecular identifiers. TCRdb re-called the 5' RACE reads with MiXCR, one entry per CDR3 protein. This table has roughly 250,000 distinct CDR3 sequences, over 13% appearing once. This chain uses TRBV5-1 with TRBJ2-7; D not certain. The clonotype was recovered from a woman between 18 and 29 years old in good health. The sequencing input was memory (CD45RO+) T cells sorted from blood. CDR3 sequence (DNA): TGCGCCAGCAGCTTGCCGGAAGGGTACACCGAGCAGTACTTC. As protein: CASSLPEGYTEQYF.